The clone carrying this T cell receptor (beta chain) is large by frequency. This specimen belongs to a study of T cell clusters in autoimmune cytopenias. The germline CDR1 and CDR2 sequences are GTSNPN and SVGIG (reference sequence). This CDR3 comprises 16 residues. TRB was amplified by touch-down multiplex PCR, primer pools A and B combined. TCRdb re-called the multiplex PCR reads and shows each CDR3 protein once, DNA omitted. Recorded here are about 6,300 distinct CDR3 sequences; the top ten clones represent roughly 8.2%. TRB amplification used 200 to 250 ng of peripheral blood genomic DNA. This sample also appeared in a second study, on T cell repertoires in aging, cancer and after chemotherapy.

The V gene is TRBV30, the J gene TRBJ1-4; TCRdb gives TRBD1 as the D gene, but with no DNA this cannot be confirmed. Sequenced: peripheral blood. The clonotype comes from a human donor in good health. CDR3 sequence: CAWSGGPGQANEKLFF.